Each of the 22 T cell receptor beta chains below was sequenced from the same sample in a study of cytomegalovirus exposure and HLA in healthy donors. The PCR ran on 60 Vbeta and 13 Jbeta primers. Method: immunoSEQ multiplex PCR; TCRdb's copy keeps in-frame clones and lacks some. Its table records around 140,000 clones. Sequencing was performed on PBMCs. The receptors here all came from a woman aged 40 to 50 in good health and CMV-seronegative.

This chain links TRBV5-4 with TRBJ2-1; TRBD1 is a possible D gene (6 bases). Germline V gene data show CDR1 as SGHNT and CDR2 as YYREEE (reference sequence). The V end was cut by 5 bases, the J end by 5 bases, with 17 bases between. There are 15 residues in the CDR3. As DNA, the CDR3 is TGTGCCAGCAGTATAGGGACACCAAGGAACAATGAGCAGTTCTTC. Translated: CASSIGTPRNNEQFF.

V usage is TRBV19 and J usage is TRBJ2-3; the match to TRBD1 covers 8 bases. With V trimmed by 6 bases and J by 11 bases, 22 bases remained unmatched. The CDR3 is made up of 17 amino acids. From germline, CDR1 is LNHDA and CDR2 SQIVND (reference sequence). CDR3 loop: CASSPEDRDLKPTMQYF. For the CDR3, the DNA is TGTGCCAGTAGCCCAGAGGACAGGGACCTTAAGCCTACAATGCAGTATTTT.

The J gene is TRBJ1-2, the V gene TRBV28; 7 bases map to TRBD1. This CDR3 has 13 amino acids. After removal of 6 bases from V and 4 bases from J, the junction contained 5 bases not matched to a gene. The germline V gene encodes CDR1 MDHEN and CDR2 SYDVKM. Written as DNA, the CDR3 is TGTGCCAGCAGGCCCGGGACAGTCTATGGCTACACCTTC. Protein product: CASRPGTVYGYTF.

The chain links TRBV9 to TRBJ2-6; D not resolved. Germline CDR1 reads SGDLS; CDR2 reads YYNGEE. The CDR3 sequence is 14 residues long. Trimming left V 4 bases short and J 0 bases short, with 5 bases between. The CDR3 DNA follows: TGTGCCAGCAGCTCCCACTCTGGGGCCAACGTCCTGACTTTC. Its translation is CASSSHSGANVLTF. Full variable domain (rest looked up from reference TRBV9 and TRBJ2-6): DSGVTQTPKHLITATGQRVTLRCSPRSGDLSVYWYQQSLDQGLQFLIQYYNGEERAKGNILERFSAQQFPDLHSELNLSSLELGDSALYFCASSSHSGANVLTFGAGSRLTVL.

V gene TRBV10-3 combines with J gene TRBJ2-1; D is unclear. There are 12 residues in the CDR3. Germline V gene sequence: CDR1 ENHRY, CDR2 SYGVKD. Trimming shortened V by 4 bases and J by 12 bases, and 13 bases separated the two germline ends. The CDR3 DNA follows: TGTGCCATCAGTGTGTCTAGAGGTGGGCAGTTCTTC. It encodes CAISVSRGGQFF.

V gene TRBV11-2 combines with J gene TRBJ2-2; D might be TRBD1 (5 bases). The CDR3 spans 13 residues. V lost 5 bases and J lost 7, with 11 bases in between. Germline V gene lookup returns CDR1 SGHAT and CDR2 FQNNGV. CDR3 nucleotides: TGTGCCAGCAGCGGCGCAGGGAACGGGGAGCTGTTTTTT. Amino acids: CASSGAGNGELFF.

The chain recombines TRBV5-5 with TRBJ1-1; tentatively, D is TRBD1 (6 bases). This CDR3 spans 15 amino acids. The ends were cut back, 4 bases at V and 1 base at J, with 14 bases in the middle. The germline V gene encodes CDR1 SGHKS and CDR2 YYEKEE (reference sequence). CDR3 coding DNA: TGTGCCAGCAGCGCCAGGGGACTACAGAACACTGAAGCTTTCTTT. Encoded protein: CASSARGLQNTEAFF.

In nucleotides, the CDR3 is TGCAGCGTTGGAGTAAGCACAGATACGCAGTATTTT. Its protein is CSVGVSTDTQYF. The rearrangement links TRBV29-1 to TRBJ2-3; D gene ambiguous. The CDR3 length is 12 residues. Germline V gene sequence: CDR1 SQVTM, CDR2 ANQGSEA. V was pared by 4 bases and J by 0 bases, with 5 bases between.

The chain joins TRBV7-9 to TRBJ1-1; D is undetermined. The germline V gene encodes CDR1 SEHNR and CDR2 FQNEAQ (reference sequence). V shed 4 bases and J shed 8 bases, with 8 bases lying between them. The CDR3 loop spans 11 amino acids. The CDR3 here is CASSSVIEAFF. In nucleotides, the CDR3 is TGTGCCAGCAGCTCGGTTATAGAAGCTTTCTTT.

CDR3 DNA: TGTGCCAGCAGTTCCCAGGGGGCCTACGAGCAGTACTTC. Its translation: CASSSQGAYEQYF. V is TRBV9 and J is TRBJ2-7; TRBD1 agrees at 7 bases. The trim removed 5 bases at V and 2 bases at J, leaving 4 bases unmatched. The CDR3 is 13 amino acids. Per germline, CDR1 SGDLS and CDR2 YYNGEE.

The rearrangement uses TRBV28 and TRBJ2-3; 7 nucleotides match TRBD2. The germline CDR1 and CDR2 sequences are MDHEN and SYDVKM. The J segment lost 2 bases and the V segment lost 6 bases, leaving 5 bases of the junction unmatched. This CDR3 spans 14 amino acids. The CDR3 reads CASRKAGDTDTQYF. CDR3 in DNA: TGTGCCAGCAGAAAGGCGGGGGACACAGATACGCAGTATTTT.

The rearrangement uses TRBV28 and TRBJ1-4; 8 bases match TRBD1. Germline CDR1 MDHEN, CDR2 SYDVKM. V dropped 11 bases and J dropped 11; count of bases not matched to a gene: 10. The length of the CDR3 is 12 residues. CDR3 nucleotide sequence: TGTGCCGCGCAGGGGGCATTTTCGAAACTGTTTTTT. Protein sequence: CAAQGAFSKLFF.

The chain links TRBV29-1 to TRBJ1-2, with a weak D call TRBD1 (6 bases). V was cut by 3 bases and J by 2 bases, with 16 bases left in between. CDR3 size: 15 residues. From germline, CDR1 is SQVTM and CDR2 ANQGSEA. CDR3 loop: CSVDGRGVPNYGYTF. Written as DNA, the CDR3 is TGCAGCGTTGACGGCAGGGGTGTTCCCAACTATGGCTACACCTTC.

The V call is TRBV5-5, the J call TRBJ2-7, with 11 positions matching TRBD1. V was pared by 4 bases and J by 0 bases, with 0 bases of the junction left unmatched. The CDR3 is made up of 14 amino acids. CDR1 and CDR2 from the germline V gene are SGHKS and YYEKEE (reference sequence). CDR3 coding DNA: TGTGCCAGCAGCGGGACAGGGGGCTCCTACGAGCAGTACTTC. Protein: CASSGTGGSYEQYF.

CDR3 DNA: TGCAGCGCCTCCCAGGGGAGAGATGAAGCTTTCTTT. Amino acids: CSASQGRDEAFF. The J gene is TRBJ1-1, the V gene TRBV29-1, with D maybe TRBD1 (6 bases). The CDR3 runs to 12 residues. V shed 7 bases and J shed 7 bases, with 16 bases lying between them. Germline assignment: CDR1 SQVTM and CDR2 ANQGSEA.

The CDR3 region has the DNA TGTGCCAGTTCCCCAGACTATGGCTACACCTTC. Protein product: CASSPDYGYTF. This rearrangement joins TRBV28 to TRBJ1-2; D uncertain. CDR1 and CDR2 from the germline V gene are MDHEN and SYDVKM. This CDR3 has 11 residues. Trimming took off 9 bases at V and 3 bases at J, with 8 bases between the two ends.

The gene calls are TRBV7-6 and TRBJ2-7; TRBD2 agrees at 7 bases. Germline CDR1 SGHVS, CDR2 FNYEAQ. V was clipped by 6 bases and J by 2 bases; unmatched bases: 7. The CDR3 sequence is 14 residues long. CDR3 DNA: TGTGCCAGCAGGGGCTCGGGGGGAACCTACGAGCAGTACTTC. It yields the protein CASRGSGGTYEQYF.

The V and J genes are TRBV6-5 and TRBJ1-3; no definite D call. There are 15 residues in the CDR3. The germline gives CDR1 MNHEY, CDR2 SVGAGI. Trimming removed 9 bases at V and 0 bases at J, with 15 bases between. CDR3 loop: CARTPGSHSGNTIYF. CDR3 sequence (DNA): TGTGCCAGGACCCCGGGTTCTCACTCTGGAAACACCATATATTTT.

The chain carries TRBV5-5 and TRBJ1-6; possible D gene TRBD1, 6 bases. The ends were cut back, 3 bases at V and 4 bases at J, with 14 bases in the middle. Germline-derived CDR1 and CDR2 are SGHKS and YYEKEE (reference sequence). The CDR3 consists of 16 residues. CDR3 in DNA: TGTGCCAGCAGCTCCCCGACAGGAGTATATAATTCACCCCTCCACTTT. Amino acid sequence: CASSSPTGVYNSPLHF.

The chain carries TRBV7-3 and TRBJ2-7, with TRBD1 matching 7 bases. The CDR3 consists of 14 residues. Trimming removed 5 bases from V and 1 base from J; junction bases left unmatched: 5. Germline V gene sequence: CDR1 SGHTA, CDR2 FQGTGA. DNA for the CDR3: TGTGCCAGCAGCGAAAGACAGGGTTCCTACGAGCAGTACTTC. It is translated as CASSERQGSYEQYF.

The chain joins TRBV11-1 to TRBJ2-5; 7 bases map to TRBD2. Looked up from germline, CDR1 is SGHAT and CDR2 is FQDESV (reference sequence). The CDR3 is 17 amino acids. Germline trimming cut 5 bases from V and 7 bases from J; bases unmatched to any gene: 19. The CDR3 protein is CASSPSSGGMLYVTQYF. DNA for the CDR3: TGTGCCAGCAGCCCCTCCTCCGGGGGGATGCTCTACGTGACCCAGTACTTC.

This chain joins TRBV15 and TRBJ2-2, with D tentatively TRBD1 (6 bases). V dropped 5 bases and J dropped 2 bases, with 15 bases sitting between them. The germline CDR1 and CDR2 sequences are LNHNV and YYDKDF (reference sequence). CDR3 length equals 16 residues. This CDR3 is CATSPLNRVNTGELFF. CDR3 coding DNA: TGTGCCACCAGCCCACTAAACAGGGTAAACACCGGGGAGCTGTTTTTT.